A single sample gave rise to the 10 T cell receptor beta chains below, sequenced in a study of molecular identifiers for immune sequencing clone quantification. TCRdb recomputed calls from the PCR reads with MiXCR, one row per CDR3 protein. The sample lists some 580,000 distinct CDR3 sequences; about 25% were seen once. The sequencing input was naive CD8+ T cells from blood, with Jurkat cell RNA spiked in. Stated subset: FACS-sorted CD8+CD4-CCR7+CD45RA+ naive T cells. All receptors come from a human donor in good health. Some libraries in this study had Jurkat cell RNA spiked in.

At least ten counts were recorded for this clonotype. This chain uses TRBV27 with TRBJ2-1; either TRBD1 or TRBD2 may supply D (6 bases each). V lost 6 bases and J lost 2, with 11 bases in between. Germline CDR1 reads MNHEY; CDR2 reads SMNVEV (reference sequence). This CDR3 contains 14 residues. The CDR3 region has the DNA TGTGCCAGCAGGGCGGAGGGGGCCTACAATGAGCAGTTCTTC. Translating gives CASRAEGAYNEQFF.

This clonotype was counted many times. The CDR3 loop is CASSQDRSSVQETQYF. The CDR3 DNA reads TGTGCCAGCAGCCAAGATCGGTCTAGTGTACAAGAGACCCAGTACTTC. V is TRBV14 and J is TRBJ2-5; no definite D call. The CDR3 is 16 residues long. Trimming cost V 0 bases and J 2 bases, with 13 bases left between them. The germline V gene encodes CDR1 SGHDN and CDR2 FVKESK.

V is TRBV15 and J is TRBJ1-2, with 9 nucleotides matching TRBD1. This CDR3 contains 16 residues. In germline, CDR1 is LNHNV, CDR2 YYDKDF (reference sequence). The V gene end was trimmed by 7 bases and the J gene end by 3 bases; junction bases not matched to a gene: 12. The CDR3 nucleotides are TGTGCCACCATCACCCCCGGGACAGGGTCCGACTATGGCTACACCTTC. Its translation: CATITPGTGSDYGYTF.

This clonotype was recorded at least ten times. CDR3 bases: TGTGCCAGCAGCCCAACGGGCCTCGAAAGGAACGGGGAGCTGTTTTTT. Residues: CASSPTGLERNGELFF. The genes are TRBV9 and TRBJ2-2; no clear D gene. The V and J ends lost 4 bases and 7 bases respectively, with 20 bases between them. CDR3 length equals 16 residues. Per the germline V gene, CDR1 is SGDLS and CDR2 is YYNGEE.

A word on this clonotype: This clone may be a read error of a much larger clone one base away. The chain employs TRBV6-2 or TRBV6-3 and TRBJ2-7; D remains ambiguous. The CDR3 runs to 16 residues. In germline, CDR1 is MNHEY, CDR2 SVGEGT. CDR3 sequence reads: CASSYSRFQSSYERYF. The CDR3 DNA follows: TGTGCCAGCAGTTACTCGAGGTTCCAGAGCTCCTACGAGCGGTACTTC.

Only a few counts were recorded for this clonotype. The rearrangement joins TRBV5-6 to TRBJ2-7; D is unresolved. V lost 1 base, J lost 0 bases, and 11 bases lay in between. The CDR3 runs 15 residues. Germline-derived CDR1 and CDR2 are SGHDT and YYEEEE. CDR3 amino acids: CASSLFVGRSYEQYF. The CDR3 DNA reads TGTGCCAGCAGCTTGTTCGTTGGGCGCTCCTACGAGCAGTACTTC.

The sample holds many counts of this clonotype. The genes are TRBV30 and TRBJ2-3; TRBD1 agrees at 7 bases. Germline CDR1 reads GTSNPN; CDR2 reads SVGIG (reference sequence). The CDR3 is 13 residues long. Trimming took 2 bases from V and 1 from J; bases not matched to a gene: 0. The CDR3 nucleotides read TGTGCCTGGAGTACAGGGGGCACAGATACGCAGTATTTT. It is translated as CAWSTGGTDTQYF.

This clonotype was seen a handful of times. The chain joins TRBV19 to TRBJ2-1; 9 bases line up with TRBD1. The CDR3 runs 17 residues. V lost 1 base and J lost 2; bases outside the gene matches: 6. CDR1 is LNHDA, CDR2 SQIVND, per germline (reference sequence). The CDR3 loop reads CASSIGLGTGPYNEQFF. CDR3 DNA sequence: TGTGCCAGTAGTATAGGCTTGGGGACAGGGCCCTACAATGAGCAGTTCTTC.

With respect to this clonotype: A much larger clone lies a single base off, so this may be a read error. The chain combines TRBV20-1 with TRBJ1-5; TRBD1 might be the D (6 bases). The germline CDR1 and CDR2 sequences are DFQATT and SNEGSKA (reference sequence). V was shortened by 4 bases and J by 2 bases, with 15 bases between the two germline ends. The CDR3 extends over 15 amino acids. CDR3 residues: CSAIPRGPGNQPQHF. CDR3 DNA: TGCAGTGCTATACCCAGGGGTCCGGGCAATCAGCCCCAGCATTTT.

This chain links TRBV4-1 with TRBJ2-3; D may be TRBD1 (6 bases). This CDR3 region has 15 residues. The V gene's germline CDR1 is MGHRA and CDR2 YSYEKL. V shed 8 bases and J shed 0 bases, with 15 bases lying between them. In nucleotides, the CDR3 is TGCGCCAGCGGCGAAGGACAGACTAGCACAGATACGCAGTATTTT. This encodes CASGEGQTSTDTQYF.